Following are 9 T cell receptor beta chains from one sample sequenced in a study of blood T cell repertoires in COVID-19 (dated by TCRdb to the early 2020s). Library method: the immunoSEQ multiplex PCR assay. In TCRdb, the immuneACCESS table is reduced to in-frame sequences with V and J assigned. These tables do not hold every clone; where another copy was compared, an unresolved V gene accounts for under half, and the others remain unexplained. This sample is represented by roughly 40,000 clones; 70% to 85% of them were singletons. Clones ranked in the top ten supply 9% to 15% of the sample. Sequences were obtained from peripheral blood. These receptors came from a human donor in a cohort sampled during active COVID-19.

The rearrangement links TRBV23-1 to TRBJ2-7; TRBD1 matches at 10 bases. TRBV23-1 is treated as an ORF (open reading frame) with a function not yet certain. This CDR3 spans 12 amino acids. V shed 2 bases, J shed 13 bases, and the junction held 5 bases outside the gene matches. The CDR3 here is CASSQTGTGEYF. As DNA, the CDR3 is TGCGCCAGCAGTCAAACCGGGACAGGGGAATACTTC.

The table lists this clone with a few counts. The V call is TRBV5-1, the J call TRBJ2-5; 11 bases align to TRBD2. The ends lost 1 base at V and 0 bases at J; junction bases unmatched: 11. The CDR3 has 19 residues. CDR1 and CDR2 (germline): SGHRS, YFSETQ. The CDR3 reads CASSLRASGGSGYQETQYF. CDR3 DNA sequence: TGCGCCAGCAGCTTGAGGGCTAGCGGGGGGTCAGGGTACCAAGAGACCCAGTACTTC. The entire variable domain, with the rest obtained from reference TRBV5-1 and TRBJ2-5, is as follows: KAGVTQTPRYLIKTRGQQVTLSCSPISGHRSVSWYQQTPGQGLQFLFEYFSETQRNKGNFPGRFSGRQFSNSRSEMNVSTLELGDSALYLCASSLRASGGSGYQETQYFGPGTRLLVL.

V gene TRBV5-6 combines with J gene TRBJ2-2, with 10 bases fitting TRBD1. V was pared by 5 bases and J by 6 bases, with 4 bases of the junction left unmatched. Per the germline V gene, CDR1 is SGHDT and CDR2 is YYEEEE. The CDR3 runs to 14 residues. CDR3 nucleotides: TGTGCCAGCAGACCGGGACAGGGGTCCGGGGAGCTGTTTTTT. This gives the protein CASRPGQGSGELFF.

The chain has TRBV15 and TRBJ2-2, with D possibly TRBD1 on 5 matching bases. The V end lost 1 base, the J end lost 5 bases, and 11 bases lay between the germline ends. CDR1 LNHNV and CDR2 YYDKDF come from the germline V gene (reference sequence). The CDR3 loop spans 15 amino acids. This chain's CDR3 is CATSRAGFVTGELFF. CDR3 nucleotides: TGTGCCACCAGCAGAGCAGGGTTCGTAACCGGGGAGCTGTTTTTT. The full variable domain, rest sourced from reference TRBV15 and TRBJ2-2, is DAMVIQNPRYQVTQFGKPVTLSCSQTLNHNVMYWYQQKSSQAPKLLFHYYDKDFNNEADTPDNFQSRRPNTSFCFLDIRSPGLGDTAMYLCATSRAGFVTGELFFGEGSRLTVL.

The chain employs TRBV6-1 and TRBJ2-7; perhaps TRBD2 as D (6 bases). V was shortened by 3 bases and J by 6 bases, with 12 bases between the two germline ends. CDR1 is MNHNS and CDR2 is SASEGT in the germline V gene. This CDR3 contains 13 residues. In DNA, the CDR3 is TGTGCCAGCAGTGAGTGGGGGGTAGGCGAGCAGTACTTC. The encoded protein is CASSEWGVGEQYF.

The chain combines TRBV19 with TRBJ2-2, with D unclear. The CDR3 is made up of 14 amino acids. Trimming took 4 bases from V and 3 from J, leaving 9 bases between them. Germline assignment: CDR1 LNHDA and CDR2 SQIVND (reference sequence). The CDR3 DNA reads as TGTGCCAGTAGTAGAAGACTCTACACCGGGGAGCTGTTTTTT. It codes for CASSRRLYTGELFF. The full variable domain, with the rest looked up from reference TRBV19 and TRBJ2-2, is DGGITQSPKYLFRKEGQNVTLSCEQNLNHDAMYWYRQDPGQGLRLIYYSQIVNDFQKGDIAEGYSVSREKKESFPLTVTSAQKNPTAFYLCASSRRLYTGELFFGEGSRLTVL.

The rearrangement uses TRBV9 and TRBJ2-2, with 7 bases fitting TRBD1. Per germline, CDR1 SGDLS and CDR2 YYNGEE. The length of the CDR3 is 15 residues. J lost 3 bases, V lost 4 bases, and 6 bases had no gene match. The CDR3 bases are TGTGCCAGCAGCTTAGTTGGACAGGACACCGGGGAGCTGTTTTTT. It is translated as CASSLVGQDTGELFF.

The chain uses TRBV19 and TRBJ1-5; possible D gene TRBD1, 6 bases. The length of the CDR3 is 14 residues. Per the germline V gene, CDR1 is LNHDA and CDR2 is SQIVND (reference sequence). V was cut by 3 bases and J by 7 bases, with 13 bases left in between. CDR3 in amino acids: CASSIPGEGQPQHF. CDR3 coding DNA: TGTGCCAGTAGTATCCCAGGGGAAGGACAGCCCCAGCATTTT.

This chain connects TRBV7-7 to TRBJ2-3, with 8 bases that match TRBD1. The CDR3 is 15 amino acids. From germline, CDR1 is SSHAT and CDR2 FNYEAQ (reference sequence). J lost 2 bases, V lost 5 bases, and 6 bases had no gene match. CDR3 amino acids: CASSAGQAFTDTQYF. As DNA, the CDR3 is TGTGCCAGCAGCGCGGGACAGGCGTTCACAGATACGCAGTATTTT.